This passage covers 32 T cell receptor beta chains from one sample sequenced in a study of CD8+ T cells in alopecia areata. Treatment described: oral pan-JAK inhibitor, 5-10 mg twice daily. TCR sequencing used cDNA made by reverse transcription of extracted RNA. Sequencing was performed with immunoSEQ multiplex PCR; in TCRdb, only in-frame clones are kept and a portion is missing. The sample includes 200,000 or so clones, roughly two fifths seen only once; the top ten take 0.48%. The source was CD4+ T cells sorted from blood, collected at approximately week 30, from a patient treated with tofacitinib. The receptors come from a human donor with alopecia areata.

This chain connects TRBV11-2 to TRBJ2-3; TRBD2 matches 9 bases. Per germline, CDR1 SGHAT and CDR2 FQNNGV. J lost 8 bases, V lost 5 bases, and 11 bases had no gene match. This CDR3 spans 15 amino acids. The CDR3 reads CASSRPREGRGTQYF. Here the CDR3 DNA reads TGTGCCAGCAGCCGCCCGCGGGAGGGCCGGGGTACGCAGTATTTT. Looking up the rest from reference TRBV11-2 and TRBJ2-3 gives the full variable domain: EAGVAQSPRYKIIEKRQSVAFWCNPISGHATLYWYQQILGQGPKLLIQFQNNGVVDDSQLPKDRFSAERLKGVDSTLKIQPAKLEDSAVYLCASSRPREGRGTQYFGPGTRLTVL.

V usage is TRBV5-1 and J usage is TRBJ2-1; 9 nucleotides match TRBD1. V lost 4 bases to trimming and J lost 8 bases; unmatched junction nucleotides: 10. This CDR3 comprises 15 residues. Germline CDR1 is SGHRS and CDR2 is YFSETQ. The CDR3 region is CASSRLDRGMDEQFF. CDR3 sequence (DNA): TGCGCCAGCAGCCGCCTGGACAGGGGTATGGATGAGCAGTTCTTC.

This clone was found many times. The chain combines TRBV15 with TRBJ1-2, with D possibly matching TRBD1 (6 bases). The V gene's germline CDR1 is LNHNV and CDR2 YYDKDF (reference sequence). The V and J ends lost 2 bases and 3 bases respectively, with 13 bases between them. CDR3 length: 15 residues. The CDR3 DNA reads TGTGCCACCAGCAGAACAAGGACAGCTGACTATGGCTACACCTTC. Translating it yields CATSRTRTADYGYTF.

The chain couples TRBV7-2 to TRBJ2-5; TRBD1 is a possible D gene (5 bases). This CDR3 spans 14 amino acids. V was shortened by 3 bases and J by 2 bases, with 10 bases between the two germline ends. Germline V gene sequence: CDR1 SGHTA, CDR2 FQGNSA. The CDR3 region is CASSFRASQETQYF. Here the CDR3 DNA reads TGTGCCAGCAGCTTCAGGGCCTCTCAAGAGACCCAGTACTTC.

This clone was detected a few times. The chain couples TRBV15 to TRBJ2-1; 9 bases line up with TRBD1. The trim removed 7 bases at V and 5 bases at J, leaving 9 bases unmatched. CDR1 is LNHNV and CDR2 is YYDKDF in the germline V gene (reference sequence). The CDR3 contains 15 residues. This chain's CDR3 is CATKKTGGSNNEQFF. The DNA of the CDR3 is TGTGCCACCAAAAAGACAGGGGGATCTAACAATGAGCAGTTCTTC. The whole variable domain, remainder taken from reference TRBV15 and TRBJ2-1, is DAMVIQNPRYQVTQFGKPVTLSCSQTLNHNVMYWYQQKSSQAPKLLFHYYDKDFNNEADTPDNFQSRRPNTSFCFLDIRSPGLGDTAMYLCATKKTGGSNNEQFFGPGTRLTVL.

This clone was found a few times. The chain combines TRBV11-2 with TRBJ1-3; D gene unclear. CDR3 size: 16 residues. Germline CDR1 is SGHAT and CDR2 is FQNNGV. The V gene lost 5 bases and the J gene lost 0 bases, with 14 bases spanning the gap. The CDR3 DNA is TGTGCCAGCAGCCCAACACTGGTCATCTCTGGAAACACCATATATTTT. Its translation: CASSPTLVISGNTIYF.

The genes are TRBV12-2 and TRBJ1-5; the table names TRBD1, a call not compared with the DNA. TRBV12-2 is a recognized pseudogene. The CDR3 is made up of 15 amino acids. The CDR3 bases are TGTGCAAGTCGCTTTGGAGACAGGGTCAATCAGCCCCAGCATTTT. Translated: CASRFGDRVNQPQHF.

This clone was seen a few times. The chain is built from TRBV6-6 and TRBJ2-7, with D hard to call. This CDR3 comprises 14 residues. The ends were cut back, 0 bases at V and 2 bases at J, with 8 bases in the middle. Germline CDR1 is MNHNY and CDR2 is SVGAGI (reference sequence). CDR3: CASSYSDGTYEQYF. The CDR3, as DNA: TGTGCCAGCAGTTACTCTGACGGAACCTACGAGCAGTACTTC.

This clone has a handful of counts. CDR3: CASSAGTVARELFF. DNA for the CDR3: TGTGCCAGCAGTGCCGGGACCGTAGCAAGGGAGCTGTTTTTT. This chain joins TRBV25-1 and TRBJ2-2, with D perhaps being TRBD1 or TRBD2 (5 bases each). Germline V lookup: CDR1 MGHDK, CDR2 SYGVNS. The ends were cut back, 4 bases at V and 9 bases at J, with 15 bases in the middle. The CDR3 contains 14 residues.

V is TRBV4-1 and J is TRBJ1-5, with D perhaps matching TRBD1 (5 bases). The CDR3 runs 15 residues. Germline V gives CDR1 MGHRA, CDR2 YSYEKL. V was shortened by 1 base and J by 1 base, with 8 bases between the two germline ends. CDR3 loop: CASSQARGSNQPQHF. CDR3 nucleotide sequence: TGCGCCAGCAGCCAAGCTCGGGGGAGCAATCAGCCCCAGCATTTT.

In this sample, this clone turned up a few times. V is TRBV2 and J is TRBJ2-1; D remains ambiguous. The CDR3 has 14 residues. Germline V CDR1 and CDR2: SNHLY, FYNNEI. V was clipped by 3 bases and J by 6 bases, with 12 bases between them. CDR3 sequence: CASSDGLGSNEQFF. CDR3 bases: TGTGCCAGCAGTGATGGCCTAGGGTCCAATGAGCAGTTCTTC.

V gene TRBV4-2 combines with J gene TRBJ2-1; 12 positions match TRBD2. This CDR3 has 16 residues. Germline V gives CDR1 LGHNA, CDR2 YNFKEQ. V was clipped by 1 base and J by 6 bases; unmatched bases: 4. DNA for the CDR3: TGTGCCAGCAGCCAAGCTACTAGCGGGAGGATCAATGAGCAGTTCTTC. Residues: CASSQATSGRINEQFF.

The CDR3: CATSRSRQGISDTQYF. CDR3 DNA sequence: TGTGCCACCAGCAGATCACGTCAGGGGATTTCAGATACGCAGTATTTT. The chain recombines TRBV15 with TRBJ2-3; D perhaps matches TRBD1 (6 bases). Germline V CDR1 and CDR2: LNHNV, YYDKDF (reference sequence). Deletions cut 2 bases from V and 4 bases from J, with 16 bases between. The CDR3 runs to 16 residues.

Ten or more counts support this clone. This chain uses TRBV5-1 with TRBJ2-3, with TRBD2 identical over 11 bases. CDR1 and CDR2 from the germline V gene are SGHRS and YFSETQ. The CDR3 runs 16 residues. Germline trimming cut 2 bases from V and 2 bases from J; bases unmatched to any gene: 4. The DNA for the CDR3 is TGCGCCAGCAGCTTAAGACTAGCGGGACTCACAGATACGCAGTATTTT. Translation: CASSLRLAGLTDTQYF. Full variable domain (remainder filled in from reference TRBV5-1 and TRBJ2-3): KAGVTQTPRYLIKTRGQQVTLSCSPISGHRSVSWYQQTPGQGLQFLFEYFSETQRNKGNFPGRFSGRQFSNSRSEMNVSTLELGDSALYLCASSLRLAGLTDTQYFGPGTRLTVL.

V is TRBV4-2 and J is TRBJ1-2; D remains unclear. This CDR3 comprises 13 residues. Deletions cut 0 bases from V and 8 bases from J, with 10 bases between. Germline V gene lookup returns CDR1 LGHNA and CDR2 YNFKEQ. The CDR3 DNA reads TGTGCCAGCAGCCAAGATGTCAGTGGGGGCTACACCTTC. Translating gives CASSQDVSGGYTF.

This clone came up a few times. CDR3 in amino acids: CAISASGGHNEQFF. In nucleotides, the CDR3 is TGTGCCATCAGTGCTAGCGGGGGGCATAATGAGCAGTTCTTC. This chain connects TRBV10-3 to TRBJ2-1; 11 nucleotides line up with TRBD2. Germline V gives CDR1 ENHRY, CDR2 SYGVKD. The CDR3 is made up of 14 amino acids. V gave up 4 bases and J gave up 7 bases; unmatched junction bases: 3.

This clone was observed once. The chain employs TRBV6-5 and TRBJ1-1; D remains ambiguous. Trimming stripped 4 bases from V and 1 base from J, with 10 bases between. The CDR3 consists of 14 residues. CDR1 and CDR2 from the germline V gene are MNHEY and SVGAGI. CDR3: CASSFQDRNTEAFF. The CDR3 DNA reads TGTGCCAGCAGTTTCCAAGACCGGAACACTGAAGCTTTCTTT.

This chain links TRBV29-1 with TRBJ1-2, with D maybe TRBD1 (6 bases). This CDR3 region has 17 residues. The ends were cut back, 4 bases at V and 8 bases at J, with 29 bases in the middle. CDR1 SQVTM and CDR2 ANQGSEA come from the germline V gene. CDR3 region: CSVGDLVGGRRPKGYTF. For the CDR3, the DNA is TGCAGCGTTGGGGATCTTGTCGGGGGGCGACGGCCTAAGGGCTACACCTTC.

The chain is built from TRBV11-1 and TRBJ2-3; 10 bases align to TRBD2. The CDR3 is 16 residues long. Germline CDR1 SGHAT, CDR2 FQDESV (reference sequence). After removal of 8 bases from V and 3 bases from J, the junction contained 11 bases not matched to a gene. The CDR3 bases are TGTGCCAGCGGGAGCGGGGGGGCCAGGGATACAGATACGCAGTATTTT. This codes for CASGSGGARDTDTQYF.

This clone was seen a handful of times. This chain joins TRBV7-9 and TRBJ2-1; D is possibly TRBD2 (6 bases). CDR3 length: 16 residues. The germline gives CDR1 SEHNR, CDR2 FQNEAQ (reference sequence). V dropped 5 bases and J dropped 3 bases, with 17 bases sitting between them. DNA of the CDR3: TGTGCCAGCAGCACTCGACTAGGATCGGGCTACAATGAGCAGTTCTTC. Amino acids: CASSTRLGSGYNEQFF.

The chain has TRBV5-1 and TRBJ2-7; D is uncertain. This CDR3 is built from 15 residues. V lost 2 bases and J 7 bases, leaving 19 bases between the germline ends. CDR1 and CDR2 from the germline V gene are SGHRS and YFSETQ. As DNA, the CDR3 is TGCGCCAGCAGCTTCAACGCCGGGCCTTTGGGGGAGCAGTACTTC. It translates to CASSFNAGPLGEQYF.

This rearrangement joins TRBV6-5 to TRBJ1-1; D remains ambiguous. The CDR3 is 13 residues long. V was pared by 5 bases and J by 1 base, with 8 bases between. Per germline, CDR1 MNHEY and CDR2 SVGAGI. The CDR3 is CASSPTENTEAFF. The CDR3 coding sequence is TGTGCCAGCAGTCCAACAGAGAACACTGAAGCTTTCTTT.

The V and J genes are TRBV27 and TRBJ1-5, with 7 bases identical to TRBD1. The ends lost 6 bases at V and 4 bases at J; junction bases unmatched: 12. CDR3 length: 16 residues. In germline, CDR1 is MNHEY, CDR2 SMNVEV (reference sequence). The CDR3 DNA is TGTGCCAGCAGCCCCTCGTGGGCAGGGGGGAATCAGCCCCAGCATTTT. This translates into CASSPSWAGGNQPQHF.

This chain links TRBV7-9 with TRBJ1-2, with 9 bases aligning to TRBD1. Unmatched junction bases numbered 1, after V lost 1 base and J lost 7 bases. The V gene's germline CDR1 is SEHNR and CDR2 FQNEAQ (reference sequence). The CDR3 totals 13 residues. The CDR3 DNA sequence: TGTGCCAGCAGCTTAGGGACAGGGGTTGGCTACACCTTC. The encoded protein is CASSLGTGVGYTF.

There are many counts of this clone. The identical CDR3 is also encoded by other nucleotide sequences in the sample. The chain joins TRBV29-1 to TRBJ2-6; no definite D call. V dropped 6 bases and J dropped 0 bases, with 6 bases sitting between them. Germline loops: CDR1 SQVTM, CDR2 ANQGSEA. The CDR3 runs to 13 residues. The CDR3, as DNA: TGCAGCGTCGCAGCCTCTGGGGCCAACGTCCTGACTTTC. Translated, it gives CSVAASGANVLTF.

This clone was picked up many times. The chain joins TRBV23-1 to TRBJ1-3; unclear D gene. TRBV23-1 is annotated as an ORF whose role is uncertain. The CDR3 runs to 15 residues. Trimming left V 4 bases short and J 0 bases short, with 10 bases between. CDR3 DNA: TGCGCCAGCAGTCGCACTACAGCCTCTGGAAACACCATATATTTT. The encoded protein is CASSRTTASGNTIYF.

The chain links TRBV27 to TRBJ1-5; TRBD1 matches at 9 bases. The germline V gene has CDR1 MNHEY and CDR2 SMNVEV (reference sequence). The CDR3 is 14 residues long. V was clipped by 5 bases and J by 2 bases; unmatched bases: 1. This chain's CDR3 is CASSRTGGNQPQHF. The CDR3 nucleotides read TGTGCCAGCAGTCGGACAGGGGGCAATCAGCCCCAGCATTTT.

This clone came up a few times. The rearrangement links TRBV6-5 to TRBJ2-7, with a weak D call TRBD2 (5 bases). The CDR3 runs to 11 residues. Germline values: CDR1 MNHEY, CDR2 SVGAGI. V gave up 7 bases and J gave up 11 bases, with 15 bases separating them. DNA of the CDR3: TGTGCCAGCAATATCGGACGGGATGAGTACTTC. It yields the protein CASNIGRDEYF.

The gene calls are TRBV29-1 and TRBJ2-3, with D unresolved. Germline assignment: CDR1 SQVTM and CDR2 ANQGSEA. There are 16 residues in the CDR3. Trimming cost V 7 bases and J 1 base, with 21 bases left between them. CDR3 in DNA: TGCAGCGGGAAAAGGCGTGGGCGCAGAGGCACAGATACGCAGTATTTT. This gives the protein CSGKRRGRRGTDTQYF.

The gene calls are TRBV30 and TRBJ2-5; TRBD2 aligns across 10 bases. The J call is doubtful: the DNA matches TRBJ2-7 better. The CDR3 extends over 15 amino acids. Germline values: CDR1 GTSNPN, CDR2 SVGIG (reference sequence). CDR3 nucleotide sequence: TGTGCCTGGAGTTCATCTAGCGGGGGATCCTACGAGCAGTACTTC. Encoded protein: CAWSSSSGGSYEQYF.

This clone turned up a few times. The DNA for the CDR3 is TGTGCCAGCAGTTCGCACGGGGGCAGGGCGGGTGGCTACACCTTC. Translation gives CASSSHGGRAGGYTF. This rearrangement joins TRBV27 to TRBJ1-2; D might be TRBD1 (6 bases). The CDR3 length is 15 residues. Trimming stripped 4 bases from V and 7 bases from J, with 19 bases between. CDR1 is MNHEY and CDR2 is SMNVEV in the germline V gene (reference sequence).

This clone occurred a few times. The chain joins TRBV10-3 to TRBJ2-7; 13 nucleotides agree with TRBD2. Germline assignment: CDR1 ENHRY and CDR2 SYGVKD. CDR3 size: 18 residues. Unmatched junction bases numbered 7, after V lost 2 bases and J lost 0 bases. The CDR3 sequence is CAISEVTSGRPSSYEQYF. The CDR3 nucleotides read TGTGCCATCAGTGAGGTGACTAGCGGGAGGCCCAGCTCCTACGAGCAGTACTTC.